Sequencing of this T cell receptor beta chain was carried out in a study of T cells in Graves' hyperthyroidism and ophthalmopathy. Overall study findings and caveats: Ophthalmopathy stood apart from stable hyperthyroidism in a 13 V-J model.

Stable disease denoted Graves' hyperthyroidism without ophthalmopathy progression within 18 months. Based on clinical symptoms, serum thyroxine and TRAb, thyroid ultrasound and orbital computed tomography, diagnoses were reached. Trimming removed 6 bases from V and 0 bases from J; junction bases left unmatched: 12. The CDR3 is made up of 17 amino acids. With regard to this clonotype: Its antigen remains unknown. A clone one base away is much larger, so this may be a read error.

The CDR3 regions of TCR beta were amplified from RNA transcripts. HTBI primers were used for first-round RT-PCR of the TCR CDR3. In TCRdb, the multiplex PCR reads were re-called with MiXCR into one record per CDR3 protein. The repertoire holds 540,000 or so distinct CDR3 sequences, 15% to 18% seen once, with around 6.6% in the top ten. This clonotype was sampled from a woman under 40 with Graves' hyperthyroidism. This chain uses TRBV12-3 or TRBV12-4 with TRBJ2-7; TRBD2 matches 9 bases. The specimen sequenced was blood. The CDR3 reads CASRPPGGLALSYEQYF. CDR3 DNA: TGTGCCAGCAGACCCCCTGGAGGACTAGCGCTCTCCTACGAGCAGTACTTC.